One T cell receptor (beta chain) is described in this entry. Its matching antigen is unknown. PCR used 60 Vbeta primers and 13 Jbeta primers. The repertoire was sequenced with immunoSEQ multiplex PCR; TCRdb's copy has only in-frame clones and lacks some. This table lists more than 100,000 clones. The V end lost 1 base, the J end lost 9 bases, and 10 bases lay between the germline ends. The length of the CDR3 is 14 residues. CDR1 SGHTA and CDR2 FQGNSA come from the germline V gene. The source of the sample is a study of cytomegalovirus exposure and HLA in healthy donors. Study-level points and caveats: An analysis that came later showed most CMV-associated TCR beta chains appearing HLA-restricted. Presence/absence comparisons presumed near-even sequencing depth among donors. Reports indicated that the classifier achieved high specificity and sensitivity in diagnosing cytomegalovirus status.

Sequenced: PBMCs. The V gene is TRBV7-2, the J gene TRBJ1-6; weak D call: TRBD1 (6 bases). This sequence was found in a man aged 40-50 years in good health and CMV-seronegative. CDR3 in amino acids: CASSLEQGFSPLHF. The CDR3 region has the DNA TGTGCCAGCAGCTTAGAACAGGGATTTTCACCCCTCCACTTT.